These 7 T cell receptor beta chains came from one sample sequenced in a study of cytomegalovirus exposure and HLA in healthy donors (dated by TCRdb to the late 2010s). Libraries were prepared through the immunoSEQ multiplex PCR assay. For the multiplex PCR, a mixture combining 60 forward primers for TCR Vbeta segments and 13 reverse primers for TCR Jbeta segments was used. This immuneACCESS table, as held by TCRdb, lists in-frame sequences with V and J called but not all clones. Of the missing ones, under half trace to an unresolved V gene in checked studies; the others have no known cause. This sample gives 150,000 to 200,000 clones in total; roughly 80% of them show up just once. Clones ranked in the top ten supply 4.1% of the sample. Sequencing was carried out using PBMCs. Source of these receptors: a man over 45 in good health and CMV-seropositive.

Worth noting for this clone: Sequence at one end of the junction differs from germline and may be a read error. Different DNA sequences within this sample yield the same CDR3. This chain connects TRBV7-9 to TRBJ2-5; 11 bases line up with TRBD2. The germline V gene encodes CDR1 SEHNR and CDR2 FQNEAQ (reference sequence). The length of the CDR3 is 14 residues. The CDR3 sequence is CASSLAGGQETQYF. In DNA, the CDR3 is TGTGCCAGCAGCCTAGCGGGGGGACAAGAGACCCAGTACTTC.

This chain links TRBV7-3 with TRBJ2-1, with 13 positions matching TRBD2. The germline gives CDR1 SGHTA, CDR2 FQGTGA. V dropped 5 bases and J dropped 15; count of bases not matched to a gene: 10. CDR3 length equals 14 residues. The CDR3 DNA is TGTGCCAGCAGCCCAGGACTAGCGGGGGAACCGCTGTTCTTC. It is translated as CASSPGLAGEPLFF. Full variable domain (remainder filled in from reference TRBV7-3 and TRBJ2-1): GAGVSQTPSNKVTEKGKYVELRCDPISGHTALYWYRQSLGQGPEFLIYFQGTGAADDSGLPNDRFFAVRPEGSVSTLKIQRTERGDSAVYLCASSPGLAGEPLFFGPGTRLTVL.

CDR3: CASSVGGTGKQPQHF. DNA of the CDR3: TGTGCCAGCAGTGTGGGAGGGACAGGGAAGCAGCCCCAGCATTTT. The chain recombines TRBV6-1 with TRBJ1-5; 9 bases are shared with TRBD1. V lost 4 bases and J lost 7; bases outside the gene matches: 8. Germline-derived CDR1 and CDR2 are MNHNS and SASEGT. The CDR3 runs 15 residues.

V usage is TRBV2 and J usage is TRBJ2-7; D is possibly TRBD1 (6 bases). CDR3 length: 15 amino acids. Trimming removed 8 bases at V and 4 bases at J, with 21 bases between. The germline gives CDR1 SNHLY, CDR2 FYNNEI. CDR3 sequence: CASSELGQPAYEQYF. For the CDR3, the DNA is TGTGCCAGCTCGGAATTAGGACAGCCCGCATACGAGCAGTACTTC.

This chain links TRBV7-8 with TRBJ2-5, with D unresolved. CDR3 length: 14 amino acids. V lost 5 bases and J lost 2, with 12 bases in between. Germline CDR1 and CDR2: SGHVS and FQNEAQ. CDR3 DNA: TGTGCCAGCAGCCACCGGGTCCAACAAGAGACCCAGTACTTC. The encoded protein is CASSHRVQQETQYF. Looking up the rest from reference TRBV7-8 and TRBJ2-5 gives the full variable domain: GAGVSQSPRYKVAKRGQDVALRCDPISGHVSLFWYQQALGQGPEFLTYFQNEAQLDKSGLPSDRFFAERPEGSVSTLKIQRTQQEDSAVYLCASSHRVQQETQYFGPGTRLLVL.

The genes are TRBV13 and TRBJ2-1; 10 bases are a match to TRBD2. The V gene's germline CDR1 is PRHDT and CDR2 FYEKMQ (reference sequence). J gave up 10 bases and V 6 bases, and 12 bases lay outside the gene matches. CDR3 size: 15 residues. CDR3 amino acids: CASRPGLAEGGEQFF. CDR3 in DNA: TGTGCCAGCAGACCCGGACTAGCGGAAGGAGGGGAGCAGTTCTTC.

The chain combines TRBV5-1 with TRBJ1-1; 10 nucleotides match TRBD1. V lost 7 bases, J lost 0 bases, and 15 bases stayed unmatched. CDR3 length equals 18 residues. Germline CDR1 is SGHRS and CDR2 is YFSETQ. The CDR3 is CASRTYGTGVLLNTEAFF. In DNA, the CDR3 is TGCGCCAGCCGCACCTATGGGACAGGGGTATTGCTGAACACTGAAGCTTTCTTT.